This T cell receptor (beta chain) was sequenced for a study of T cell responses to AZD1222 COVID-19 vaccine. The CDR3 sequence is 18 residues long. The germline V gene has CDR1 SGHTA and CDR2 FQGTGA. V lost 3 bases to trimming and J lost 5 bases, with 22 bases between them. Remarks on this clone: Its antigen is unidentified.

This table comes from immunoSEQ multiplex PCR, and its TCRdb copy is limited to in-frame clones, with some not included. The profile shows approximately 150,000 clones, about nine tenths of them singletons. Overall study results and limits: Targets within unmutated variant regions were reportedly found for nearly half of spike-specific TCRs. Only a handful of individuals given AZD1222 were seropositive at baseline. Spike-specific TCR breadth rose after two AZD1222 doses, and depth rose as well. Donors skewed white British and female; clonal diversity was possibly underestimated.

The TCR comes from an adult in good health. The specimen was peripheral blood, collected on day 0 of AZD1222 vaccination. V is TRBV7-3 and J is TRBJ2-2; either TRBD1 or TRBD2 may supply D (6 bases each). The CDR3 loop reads CASSLSPSGGRVTGELFF. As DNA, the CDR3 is TGTGCCAGCAGCTTGTCCCCGAGTGGGGGGCGAGTGACCGGGGAGCTGTTTTTT.